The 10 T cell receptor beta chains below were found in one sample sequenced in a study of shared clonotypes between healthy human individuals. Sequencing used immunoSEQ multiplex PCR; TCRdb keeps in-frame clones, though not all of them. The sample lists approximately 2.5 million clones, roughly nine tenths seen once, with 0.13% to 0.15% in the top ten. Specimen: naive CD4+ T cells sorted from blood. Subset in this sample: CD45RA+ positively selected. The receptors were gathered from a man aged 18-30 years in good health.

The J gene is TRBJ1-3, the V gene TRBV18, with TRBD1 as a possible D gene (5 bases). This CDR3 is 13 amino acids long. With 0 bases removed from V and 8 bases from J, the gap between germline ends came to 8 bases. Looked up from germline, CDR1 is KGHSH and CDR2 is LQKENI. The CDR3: CASSPPAQDTIYF. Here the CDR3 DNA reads TGTGCCAGCTCACCACCGGCACAGGACACCATATATTTT.

The DNA for the CDR3 is TGTGCCTGGAGTGTACGTTCCGGACAGGGAAAAACCTACGAGCAGTACTTC. This gives the protein CAWSVRSGQGKTYEQYF. This chain links TRBV30 with TRBJ2-7; 8 positions agree with TRBD1. The length of the CDR3 is 17 residues. Germline V CDR1 and CDR2: GTSNPN, SVGIG (reference sequence). The V gene end was trimmed by 0 bases and the J gene end by 2 bases; junction bases not matched to a gene: 12.

As DNA, the CDR3 is TGTGCCAGCACCCCAACAGGGGAACAAGGCTACACCTTC. Encoded protein: CASTPTGEQGYTF. J is TRBJ1-2 and V is TRBV6-5; 7 bases are shared with TRBD1. Unmatched junction bases numbered 10, after V lost 7 bases and J lost 8 bases. This CDR3 comprises 13 residues. Germline CDR1 reads MNHEY; CDR2 reads SVGAGI.

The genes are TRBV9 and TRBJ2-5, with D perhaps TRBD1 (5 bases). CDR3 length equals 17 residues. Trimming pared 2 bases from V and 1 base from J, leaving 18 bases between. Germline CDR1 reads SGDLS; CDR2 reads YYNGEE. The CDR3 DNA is TGTGCCAGCAGCGTCGGTCGCAGCAGGGCCCTCCAAGAGACCCAGTACTTC. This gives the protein CASSVGRSRALQETQYF.

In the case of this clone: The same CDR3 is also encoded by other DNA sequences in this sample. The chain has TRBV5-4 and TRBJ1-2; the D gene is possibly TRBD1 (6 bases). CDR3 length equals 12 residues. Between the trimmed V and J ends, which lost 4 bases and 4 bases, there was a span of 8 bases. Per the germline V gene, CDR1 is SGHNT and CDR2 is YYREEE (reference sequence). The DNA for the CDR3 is TGTGCCAGCAGCCAGGACAGCTATGGCTACACCTTC. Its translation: CASSQDSYGYTF.

Here the CDR3 DNA reads TGTGCCAGCGAGCGGGGGGTCACAGGTGAGCAGTTCTTC. Translated, it gives CASERGVTGEQFF. The V and J genes are TRBV28 and TRBJ2-1; the match to TRBD2 covers 9 bases. Germline V gene data show CDR1 as MDHEN and CDR2 as SYDVKM. This CDR3 has 13 residues. Trimming at V came to 8 bases and at J to 9 bases, leaving 8 bases not matched to a gene.

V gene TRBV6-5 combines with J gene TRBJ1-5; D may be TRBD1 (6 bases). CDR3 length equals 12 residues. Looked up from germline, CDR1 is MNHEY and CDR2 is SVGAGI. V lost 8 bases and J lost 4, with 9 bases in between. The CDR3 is CASRTVNQPQHF. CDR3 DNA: TGTGCCAGCCGGACAGTAAATCAGCCCCAGCATTTT.

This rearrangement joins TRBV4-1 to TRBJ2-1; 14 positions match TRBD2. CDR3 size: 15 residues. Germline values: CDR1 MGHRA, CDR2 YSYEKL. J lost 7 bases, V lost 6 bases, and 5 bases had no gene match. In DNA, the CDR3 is TGCGCCAGCAGAGAGGGACTAGCGGGAGTTAATGAGCAGTTCTTC. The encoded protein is CASREGLAGVNEQFF.

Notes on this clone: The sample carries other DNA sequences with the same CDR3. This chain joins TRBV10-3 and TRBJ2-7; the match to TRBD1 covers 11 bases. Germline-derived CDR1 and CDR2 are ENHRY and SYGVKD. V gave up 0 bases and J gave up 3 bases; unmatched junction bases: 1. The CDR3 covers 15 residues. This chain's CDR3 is CAISESGQGDYEQYF. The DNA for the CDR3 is TGTGCCATCAGTGAGTCGGGACAGGGGGACTACGAGCAGTACTTC.

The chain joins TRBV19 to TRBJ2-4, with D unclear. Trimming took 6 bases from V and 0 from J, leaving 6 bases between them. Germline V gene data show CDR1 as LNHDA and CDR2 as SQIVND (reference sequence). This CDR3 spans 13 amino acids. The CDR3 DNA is TGTGCCAGTAGCACAGTAGCCAAAAACATTCAGTACTTC. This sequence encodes CASSTVAKNIQYF.